This TCR beta chain was captured in a study of blood T cell repertoires in COVID-19. The overall study: The United States, Italy and Spain were the sources of the acute and convalescent COVID-19 samples. Sources were T cells, B-cell-depleted T cells, or PBMCs; the material itself was cDNA or gDNA.

In the original analysis: By means of reference gene primer amplification, nucleated cell counts were estimated. Some clones are missing from TCRdb's copy, which holds only in-frame ones; the method was immunoSEQ multiplex PCR. The DNA was the basis for D and trimming; V, J and clone size are from that table. The sample lists some 300,000 clones, about 85% occurring once. The V gene lost 3 bases and the J gene lost 8 bases, with 10 bases spanning the gap. Germline V gives CDR1 MGHRA, CDR2 YSYEKL. The CDR3 loop spans 12 amino acids. This clone was seen a single time. The chain employs TRBV4-1 and TRBJ1-2; D is possibly TRBD1 (5 bases). The receptor was isolated from a woman in her 50s with active or convalescent COVID-19. The sequenced material came from peripheral blood. In nucleotides, the CDR3 is TGCGCCAGCAGCCAGGAAAGGGGCGGCTACACCTTC. Protein product: CASSQERGGYTF.